The sequence of this TCR beta chain was determined in a study of blood T cell repertoires in COVID-19 (dated by TCRdb to 2018 to 2021). Background for the entire study: The collaborator samples originated in the United States, Italy and Spain and spanned the acute and convalescent phases of COVID-19. Samples came from the ongoing ImmuneRACE study (first 160 participants) plus 1,254 subjects from 6 global collaborators. A de-identified subject ID, COVID-19 status, age in years and sex were almost always included in the sample metadata. A freely available public database, intended as a resource for researchers studying the immune response to SARS-CoV-2, is where the repertoires were released. The prospective study material was composed of cDNA or gDNA derived from T cells, B-cell-depleted T cells, or PBMCs. The dataset comprised deeply sampled blood TCRbeta repertoires from subjects exposed to, actively infected with, or recovered from COVID-19. HLA class I and class II types, where available, came from metadata supplied by the sample provider rather than from assay-based typing.

Notes on this clone: What this receptor recognizes is not known. No per-base quality is available; no much larger clone lies one base away. The identical CDR3 is also encoded by other nucleotide sequences in the sample.

Beyond this particular receptor, the publication reports: Clinical and demographic metadata were provided uncurated, with the amount varying by source and participant.

TCRbeta CDR3 regions were amplified from genomic DNA by means of the immunoSEQ Assay, a bias-controlled multiplex PCR. The authors' analysis ran thus. The number of nucleated cells in each sample was estimated by amplification of reference gene primers within the assay. To quantify the absolute abundance of each unique TCRbeta CDR3 rearrangement, sequence reads were collapsed and filtered. For each sample, productive Simpson clonality was calculated by taking the square root of Simpson's diversity index across productive rearrangements. Drawn from immuneACCESS, this table holds only the in-frame rearrangements with V and J called that TCRdb kept. Clones are partly lost; checked studies trace under half to an unresolved V gene and leave the rest unexplained. V and J calls plus clone size are reproduced from that table; the DNA served to infer D and trimming. The sample yields about 240,000 clones; approximately 83% were counted once. The biggest ten clones account for 2.5% to 3.5% of the sample.

Enrolling through a virtual design, the prospective study's participants ranged in age from roughly 18 to 90 years and lived across 20 to 30 United States geographic areas. In the prospective study, cohorts were assigned on the basis of participant-reported clinical history obtained from a screening survey and a study questionnaire. Each participant in the prospective study had whole blood, serum and a nasopharyngeal or oropharyngeal swab collected by mobile phlebotomists. Participants in the prospective study had the option to provide additional blood draws and questionnaires over a roughly two-month period. Blood samples from the prospective study were shipped frozen or at room temperature prior to DNA extraction. Spanning cysteine to phenylalanine, the CDR3 consists of 13 amino acids. Of the read, only the CDR3 DNA is kept; its 39 bases are in frame from base 1. V drops 2 bases and J drops 6 bases, leaving 8 bases in between. As encoded in the germline V gene, CDR1 is SGHRS while CDR2 is YFSETQ.

Sequencing was performed on PBMCs or T cells enriched from blood (not recorded which). The chain is assembled from TRBV5-1 and TRBJ1-4; TRBD1 is a weak D gene call, 5 bases matching. The TCR comes from a middle-aged woman with acute COVID-19. The bases read TGCGCCAGCAGCTTATCGGGGGATGAAAAACTGTTTTTT. It codes for CASSLSGDEKLFF.